A selection of T cell receptor beta chains follows, all from one sample in a study of blood T cell repertoires in COVID-19. The table came from immunoSEQ multiplex PCR; TCRdb's copy has only in-frame clones and leaves some out. The table has approximately 170,000 clones, about 80% seen once. Sample: peripheral blood. The receptor set was obtained from a human donor with acute or convalescent COVID-19. The donor label of this sample is uncertain. The CDR3 runs from the conserved cysteine through the conserved F or W. Fields, in order: CDR3 protein, CDR3 DNA, D gene, J gene, V gene, clone size. D genes are given only for firm matches. Not all rows give a size; the values are once, few, many and, for expanded clones, a class.

CASNRQTEAFF | TGTGCCAGTAACAGACAGACTGAAGCTTTCTTT | - | TRBJ1-1 | TRBV19 | -
CASSQGSASGRGRGYEQYF | TGTGCCAGCAGCCAAGGGTCGGCTAGCGGGAGGGGGAGGGGCTACGAGCAGTACTTC | TRBD2 | TRBJ2-7 | TRBV4-2 | -
CASWAGGPGSRAEAFF | TGTGCCTCCTGGGCGGGGGGACCAGGAAGTCGGGCTGAAGCTTTCTTT | - | TRBJ1-1 | TRBV6-6 | -
CASSSGLGLQETQYF | TGTGCCAGCAGCTCCGGACTGGGACTCCAAGAGACCCAGTACTTC | - | TRBJ2-5 | TRBV7-9 | -
CASTVGQGGYEQYF | TGTGCCAGCACCGTAGGACAGGGGGGGTACGAGCAGTACTTC | TRBD1 | TRBJ2-7 | TRBV6-6 | -
CASSEYPTISGANVLTF | TGTGCCAGCAGCGAATACCCAACAATCTCTGGGGCCAACGTCCTGACTTTC | - | TRBJ2-6 | TRBV6-1 | once
CASSLVAGGQETQYF | TGTGCCAGCAGCTTAGTAGCGGGGGGCCAAGAGACCCAGTACTTC | TRBD2 | TRBJ2-5 | TRBV11-1 | -
CASISGRPTGANVLTF | TGTGCCAGTATTTCGGGTCGTCCTACTGGGGCCAACGTCCTGACTTTC | - | TRBJ2-6 | TRBV19 | -
CASSLMGGSSYEQYF | TGTGCCAGCAGCTTAATGGGGGGTAGCTCCTACGAGCAGTACTTC | - | TRBJ2-7 | TRBV7-9 | -
CASSPRGNTEAFF | TGTGCCAGCAGCCCCCGGGGGAACACTGAAGCTTTCTTT | - | TRBJ1-1 | TRBV9 | -
CASQQETGMGGYTF | TGTGCCAGCCAACAAGAGACAGGGATGGGAGGCTACACCTTC | TRBD1 | TRBJ1-2 | TRBV18 | -
CASSARTSGSTDTQYF | TGTGCCAGCAGTGCTCGTACTAGCGGTAGCACAGATACGCAGTATTTT | TRBD2 | TRBJ2-3 | TRBV2 | -
CASSLAVGGSSYNSPLHF | TGTGCCAGCAGCTTAGCGGTAGGGGGTAGCTCCTATAATTCACCCCTCCACTTT | - | TRBJ1-6 | TRBV7-9 | -
CSVDSRSNEQFF | TGCAGCGTGGACTCTCGAAGCAATGAGCAGTTCTTC | - | TRBJ2-1 | TRBV29-1 | once
CASSNGTSNQPQHF | TGTGCCAGCAGCAACGGGACAAGCAATCAGCCCCAGCATTTT | - | TRBJ1-5 | TRBV7-9 | -
CATGTSGYNEQFF | TGTGCCACCGGGACTAGCGGATACAATGAGCAGTTCTTC | TRBD2 | TRBJ2-1 | TRBV6-5 | -
CASSDQGPTYGYTF | TGCGCCAGCAGTGACCAGGGGCCCACATATGGCTACACCTTC | - | TRBJ1-2 | TRBV10-2 | few
CASSLVGALATEAFF | TGCGCCAGCAGCTTGGTAGGGGCTCTGGCCACTGAAGCTTTCTTT | - | TRBJ1-1 | TRBV5-1 | once
CASSLQGATEAFF | TGTGCCAGCAGCTTACAGGGGGCCACTGAAGCTTTCTTT | TRBD1 | TRBJ1-1 | TRBV7-9 | -
CSVGTGVFGANVLTF | TGCAGCGTTGGGACAGGGGTTTTTGGGGCCAACGTCCTGACTTTC | TRBD1 | TRBJ2-6 | TRBV29-1 | -
CASSQDRGLAGAGGDYEQYF | TGCGCCAGCAGCCAAGATAGAGGGCTAGCGGGAGCCGGTGGGGATTACGAGCAGTACTTC | TRBD2 | TRBJ2-7 | TRBV4-1 | -
CASSRRAVREETQYF | TGTGCCAGCAGCCGACGGGCTGTCCGGGAGGAGACCCAGTACTTC | - | TRBJ2-5 | TRBV13 | once
CASSSGGGEKLFF | TGTGCCAGCAGTTCCGGAGGAGGTGAAAAACTGTTTTTT | - | TRBJ1-4 | TRBV6-5 | -
CASSLNIPGGRLYEQYF | TGCGCCAGCAGCTTAAACATTCCGGGGGGTCGTCTCTACGAGCAGTACTTC | TRBD2 | TRBJ2-7 | TRBV5-1 | -
CASSLNGRPTDTQYF | TGTGCCAGCAGCTTAAACGGGAGGCCAACAGATACGCAGTATTTT | TRBD2 | TRBJ2-3 | TRBV11-2 | -
CASSSGLGGNIQYF | TGTGCCAGCAGTTCGGGACTAGGGGGAAACATTCAGTACTTC | TRBD2 | TRBJ2-4 | TRBV28 | -
CASSGTQGYYEQYF | TGTGCCAGCAGTGGGACACAAGGATACTACGAGCAGTACTTC | - | TRBJ2-7 | TRBV2 | -
CASKPQASYEQYF | TGTGCCAGCAAACCCCAGGCGAGCTACGAGCAGTACTTC | - | TRBJ2-7 | TRBV12-3/TRBV12-4 | -
CASSHQRTSGGPYKTDTQYF | TGTGCCAGCAGCCACCAACGGACTAGCGGGGGGCCCTATAAAACAGATACGCAGTATTTT | TRBD2 | TRBJ2-3 | TRBV3-1/TRBV3-2 | -
CASSLGGANPRNSPLHF | TGCGCCAGCAGCTTGGGGGGAGCCAACCCCCGAAATTCACCCCTCCACTTT | - | TRBJ1-6 | TRBV5-1 | once
CASSPWLDSRTDTQYF | TGTGCCAGCTCACCATGGCTCGATTCCCGCACAGATACGCAGTATTTT | - | TRBJ2-3 | TRBV18 | once